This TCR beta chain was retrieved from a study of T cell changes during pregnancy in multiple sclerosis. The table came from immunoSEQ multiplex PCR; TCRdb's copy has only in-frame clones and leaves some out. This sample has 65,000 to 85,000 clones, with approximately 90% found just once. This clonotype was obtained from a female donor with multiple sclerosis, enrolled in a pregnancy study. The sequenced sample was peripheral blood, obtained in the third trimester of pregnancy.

CDR3 DNA sequence: TGTGCCAGCAGCTTATTCGACAGACTAGACTATGGCTACACCTTC. Translation gives CASSLFDRLDYGYTF. The chain joins TRBV7-9 to TRBJ1-2; possibly TRBD1 for D (5 bases). V lost 2 bases, J lost 3 bases, and 13 bases lay in between. This CDR3 comprises 15 residues. The V gene's germline CDR1 is SEHNR and CDR2 FQNEAQ (reference sequence).